This record concerns one TCR beta chain sequence. These data originate in a study of blood T cell repertoires in COVID-19. Whole-study context: Nucleic acid was either cDNA or gDNA, and it came from T cells, B-cell-depleted T cells, or PBMCs.

In the original processing: By means of reference gene primer amplification, nucleated cell counts were estimated. Repertoires were generated with immunoSEQ multiplex PCR, while TCRdb's copy carries only in-frame clones and drops some. Clonal size and the V and J genes are those of that table, whereas D and trimming came from the DNA. The top ten clones hold about 9.4% of a sample with fewer than 200,000 clones, under 85% of them seen once. The TCR comes from a woman over 75 with acute or convalescent COVID-19. The source material was peripheral blood.

CDR3 in amino acids: CASNRITSTDTQYF. The CDR3 DNA reads TGTGCCAGCAACCGCATAACTAGCACAGATACGCAGTATTTT. The chain recombines TRBV11-2 with TRBJ2-3; D gene unclear. The V end lost 7 bases, the J end lost 0 bases, and 11 bases lay between the germline ends. The germline gives CDR1 SGHAT, CDR2 FQNNGV. CDR3 size: 14 residues.